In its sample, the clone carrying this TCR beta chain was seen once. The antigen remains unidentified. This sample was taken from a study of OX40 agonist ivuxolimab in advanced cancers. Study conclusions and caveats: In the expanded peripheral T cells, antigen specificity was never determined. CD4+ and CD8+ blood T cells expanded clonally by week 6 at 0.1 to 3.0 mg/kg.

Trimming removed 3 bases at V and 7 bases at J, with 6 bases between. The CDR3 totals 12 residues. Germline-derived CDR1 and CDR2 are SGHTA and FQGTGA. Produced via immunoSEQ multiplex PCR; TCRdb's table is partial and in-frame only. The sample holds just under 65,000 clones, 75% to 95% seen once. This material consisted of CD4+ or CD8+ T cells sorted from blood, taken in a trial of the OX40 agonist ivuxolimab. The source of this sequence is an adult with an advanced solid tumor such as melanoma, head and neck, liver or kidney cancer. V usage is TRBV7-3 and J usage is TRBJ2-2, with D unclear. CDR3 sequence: CASSFSGGELFF. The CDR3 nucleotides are TGTGCCAGCAGCTTCAGTGGCGGGGAGCTGTTTTTT.